This T cell receptor (beta chain) was profiled in a study of shared clonotypes between healthy human individuals. V was trimmed by 5 bases and J by 2 bases, leaving 7 bases between them. The CDR3 runs to 13 residues. Germline V lookup: CDR1 SGHVS, CDR2 FNYEAQ. The assay was immunoSEQ multiplex PCR, and TCRdb's table has in-frame clones only and misses some. The sample has millions of clones; roughly nine tenths are singletons. The source is a man between 18 and 29 years old in good health. V and J are TRBV7-6 and TRBJ1-3, with a possible D match to TRBD1 (6 bases). Sequenced material: naive CD4+ T cells sorted from blood. Subset denoted: CD45RA+ positively selected. The CDR3 protein is CASSAGAGNTIYF. The DNA of the CDR3 is TGTGCCAGCAGCGCAGGGGCTGGAAACACCATATATTTT.